This passage covers 16 T cell receptor beta chains from one sample sequenced in a study of shared clonotypes between healthy human individuals (TCRdb year 2020). CD8 naive samples consisted of CD45RO-negative cells that were positively selected for CCR7, yielding a CD45RA+CCR7+ population without TemRA cells. Libraries came from the immunoSEQ multiplex PCR assay. TCRdb took this table from immuneACCESS and kept in-frame rearrangements with V and J called. Such tables lack part of the clones; where checked against another copy, unresolved V genes explain under half of the gap, and the rest is unexplained. Across this sample there are about 1.9 million clones, with about 93% seen only once. Around 1.8% of the sample is held by the ten biggest clonotypes. The sequencing sample was made of naive CD8+ T cells from PBMCs. The cell subset or site label of this sample denotes: CD45RA+CCR7+. These TCRs come from a man younger than 30 in good health. Some clones in this sample may be carry-over from other donors' samples.

This rearrangement joins TRBV4-3 to TRBJ1-3, with a weak D call TRBD1 (5 bases). Germline loops: CDR1 LGHNA, CDR2 YSLEER. V lost 2 bases and J lost 3, with 8 bases in between. The CDR3 loop spans 14 amino acids. CDR3 residues: CASSQPGFGNTIYF. CDR3 DNA: TGCGCCAGCAGCCAACCAGGGTTTGGAAACACCATATATTTT.

There are a few counts of this clone. The V gene is TRBV12-5, the J gene TRBJ1-1; D perhaps matches TRBD1 (6 bases). The CDR3 has 14 amino acids. V lost 5 bases to trimming and J lost 2 bases, with 12 bases between them. CDR1 and CDR2 from the germline V gene are LGHNT and FRNRAP. The CDR3 region has the DNA TGTGCTAGTGGTCCAGGACAGCTTAACACTGAAGCTTTCTTT. Translated, it gives CASGPGQLNTEAFF.

This clone appeared a few times. The chain carries TRBV20-1 and TRBJ1-1; a possible D gene is TRBD1 (5 bases). CDR3 length: 11 residues. Per the germline V gene, CDR1 is DFQATT and CDR2 is SNEGSKA (reference sequence). CDR3 nucleotides: TGCAGAGGTCCAGGGCACACTGAAGCTTTCTTT. This codes for CRGPGHTEAFF.

The rearrangement joins TRBV19 to TRBJ1-1; the D is unclear. Germline CDR1 LNHDA, CDR2 SQIVND (reference sequence). The CDR3 covers 10 residues. V lost 9 bases and J 5 bases, leaving 7 bases between the germline ends. CDR3 coding DNA: TGTGCCAGCAGACAAACTGAAGCTTTCTTT. Protein product: CASRQTEAFF.

This chain joins TRBV2 and TRBJ1-1, with D unresolved. V shed 7 bases and J shed 3 bases, with 9 bases lying between them. Germline V lookup: CDR1 SNHLY, CDR2 FYNNEI. This CDR3 is 12 amino acids long. The CDR3 here is CASMFTHTEAFF. In DNA form, the CDR3 reads TGTGCCAGCATGTTCACTCACACTGAAGCTTTCTTT.

The V gene is TRBV9, the J gene TRBJ2-1; 10 positions match TRBD2. Germline V gene sequence: CDR1 SGDLS, CDR2 YYNGEE. There are 15 residues in the CDR3. The junction had 7 bases not matched to a gene; V was cut back by 4 bases and J by 6 bases. The CDR3: CASSPGLAVANEQFF. CDR3 sequence (DNA): TGTGCCAGCAGCCCCGGACTAGCGGTCGCCAATGAGCAGTTCTTC. The full variable domain, its missing parts supplied by reference TRBV9 and TRBJ2-1, is DSGVTQTPKHLITATGQRVTLRCSPRSGDLSVYWYQQSLDQGLQFLIQYYNGEERAKGNILERFSAQQFPDLHSELNLSSLELGDSALYFCASSPGLAVANEQFFGPGTRLTVL.

CDR3 DNA: TGTGCCAGCAGTTTATTGGGAACCGCAACGAAAGGAAACACCATATATTTT. This translates into CASSLLGTATKGNTIYF. The rearrangement joins TRBV28 to TRBJ1-3; D is ambiguous. This CDR3 contains 17 residues. With 1 base removed from V and 4 bases from J, the gap between germline ends came to 17 bases. CDR1 and CDR2 from the germline V gene are MDHEN and SYDVKM.

The chain combines TRBV7-9 with TRBJ2-2; D gene uncertain. Per germline, CDR1 SEHNR and CDR2 FQNEAQ (reference sequence). This CDR3 comprises 15 residues. The V end lost 7 bases, the J end lost 7 bases, and 19 bases lay between the germline ends. The CDR3 sequence is CASIPIGQMVGELFF. DNA of the CDR3: TGTGCCAGCATCCCTATCGGTCAAATGGTCGGGGAGCTGTTTTTT. Looking up the rest from reference TRBV7-9 and TRBJ2-2 gives the full variable domain: DTGVSQNPRHKITKRGQNVTFRCDPISEHNRLYWYRQTLGQGPEFLTYFQNEAQLEKSRLLSDRFSAERPKGSFSTLEIQRTEQGDSAMYLCASIPIGQMVGELFFGEGSRLTVL.

CDR3 coding DNA: TGTGCCAGCTCACCATCTGCGCTAGCGGGAGACGAGCAGTACTTC. Its translation: CASSPSALAGDEQYF. The rearrangement links TRBV18 to TRBJ2-7, with 10 bases identical to TRBD2. Trimming removed 2 bases from V and 5 bases from J; junction bases left unmatched: 6. Germline CDR1 reads KGHSH; CDR2 reads LQKENI. The CDR3 has 15 residues.

About this clone itself: Other DNA sequences in the sample encode the same CDR3. This rearrangement joins TRBV5-1 to TRBJ1-1; D is possibly TRBD1 (6 bases). The V end was cut by 3 bases, the J end by 1 base, with 10 bases between. The CDR3 totals 14 residues. Germline CDR1 reads SGHRS; CDR2 reads YFSETQ. This CDR3 reads CASSWGQGNTEAFF. As DNA, the CDR3 is TGCGCCAGCAGCTGGGGACAAGGGAACACTGAAGCTTTCTTT.

This rearrangement joins TRBV18 to TRBJ2-7; D remains unclear. The CDR3 loop spans 14 amino acids. Trimming took 6 bases from V and 3 from J, leaving 15 bases between them. The germline gives CDR1 KGHSH, CDR2 LQKENI. The CDR3 loop is CASSTTGTNYEQYF. CDR3 DNA sequence: TGTGCCAGCTCTACCACGGGCACTAACTACGAGCAGTACTTC.

The V gene is TRBV7-8, the J gene TRBJ1-1; D is unclear. V was pared by 5 bases and J by 0 bases, with 13 bases between. CDR3 length: 15 amino acids. Germline values: CDR1 SGHVS, CDR2 FQNEAQ. Written as DNA, the CDR3 is TGTGCCAGCAGCCCCGGGCATAGCATGAACACTGAAGCTTTCTTT. Translated, it gives CASSPGHSMNTEAFF.

This chain connects TRBV6-5 to TRBJ1-5; no definite D call. This CDR3 contains 15 residues. The germline V and J ends were trimmed by 0 bases and 4 bases, with 10 bases remaining between them. Germline V gene data show CDR1 as MNHEY and CDR2 as SVGAGI. Here the CDR3 DNA reads TGTGCCAGCAGTTACTCGGACGGGGAGAATCAGCCCCAGCATTTT. It is translated as CASSYSDGENQPQHF.

V is TRBV28 and J is TRBJ2-2; 8 nucleotides align to TRBD2. V gave up 5 bases and J gave up 4 bases; unmatched junction bases: 9. Germline CDR1 reads MDHEN; CDR2 reads SYDVKM. The CDR3 runs to 16 residues. The CDR3 bases are TGTGCCAGCAGTCCCCCGGGACTAGGTGGCACCGGGGAGCTGTTTTTT. Protein sequence: CASSPPGLGGTGELFF.

V usage is TRBV27 and J usage is TRBJ2-2; no clear D gene. V lost 3 bases to trimming and J lost 1 base, with 6 bases between them. Germline V lookup: CDR1 MNHEY, CDR2 SMNVEV (reference sequence). The CDR3 totals 14 residues. The DNA for the CDR3 is TGTGCCAGCAGTTTTTTCGTGAACACCGGGGAGCTGTTTTTT. Amino acid sequence: CASSFFVNTGELFF.

The chain employs TRBV19 and TRBJ2-2, with a tentative D call TRBD2 (5 bases). CDR1 and CDR2 from the germline V gene are LNHDA and SQIVND (reference sequence). V was trimmed by 7 bases and J by 3 bases, leaving 9 bases between them. This CDR3 has 13 amino acids. The CDR3 here is CASIDGDTGELFF. In DNA, the CDR3 is TGTGCCAGTATAGACGGGGACACCGGGGAGCTGTTTTTT.